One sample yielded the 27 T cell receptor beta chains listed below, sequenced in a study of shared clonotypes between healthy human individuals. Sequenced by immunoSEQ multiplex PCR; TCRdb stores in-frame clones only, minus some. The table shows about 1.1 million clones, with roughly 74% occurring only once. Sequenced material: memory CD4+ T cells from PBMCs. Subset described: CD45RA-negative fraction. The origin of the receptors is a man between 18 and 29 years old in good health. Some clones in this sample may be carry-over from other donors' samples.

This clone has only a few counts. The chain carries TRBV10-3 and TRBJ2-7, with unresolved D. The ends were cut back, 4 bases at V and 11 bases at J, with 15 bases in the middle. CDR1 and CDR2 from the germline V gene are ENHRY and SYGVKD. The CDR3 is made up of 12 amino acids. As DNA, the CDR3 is TGTGCCATCAGTGCCCTCGGTCAGGTGGAGTACTTC. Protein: CAISALGQVEYF.

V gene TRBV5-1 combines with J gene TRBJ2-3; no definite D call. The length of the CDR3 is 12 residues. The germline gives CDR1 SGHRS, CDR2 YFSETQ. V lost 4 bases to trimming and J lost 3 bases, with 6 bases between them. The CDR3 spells CASSLLTDTQYF. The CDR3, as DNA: TGCGCCAGCAGCCTTTTGACAGATACGCAGTATTTT.

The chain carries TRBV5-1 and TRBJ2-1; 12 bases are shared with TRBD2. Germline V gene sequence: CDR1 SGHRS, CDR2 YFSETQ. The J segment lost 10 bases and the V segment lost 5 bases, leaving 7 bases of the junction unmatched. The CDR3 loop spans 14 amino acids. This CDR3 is CASSSTSGSDEQFF. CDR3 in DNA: TGCGCCAGCAGTTCGACTAGCGGGAGTGACGAGCAGTTCTTC.

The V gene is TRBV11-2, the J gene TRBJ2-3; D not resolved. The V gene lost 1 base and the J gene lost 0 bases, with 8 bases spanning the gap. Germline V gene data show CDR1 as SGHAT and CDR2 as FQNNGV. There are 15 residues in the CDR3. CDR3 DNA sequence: TGTGCCAGCAGCTTAGTGGGTTGGAGCACAGATACGCAGTATTTT. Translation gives CASSLVGWSTDTQYF.

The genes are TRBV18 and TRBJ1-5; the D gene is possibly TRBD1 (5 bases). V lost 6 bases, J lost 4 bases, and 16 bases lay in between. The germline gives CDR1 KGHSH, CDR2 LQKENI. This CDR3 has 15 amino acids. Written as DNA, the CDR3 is TGTGCCAGCTCGCTCCTCGGTGGGGGGAATCAGCCCCAGCATTTT. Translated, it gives CASSLLGGGNQPQHF.

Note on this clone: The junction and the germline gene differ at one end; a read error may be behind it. The CDR3 coding sequence is TGTGCCTGGAGTGGGGACATGAACACTAAAGCTTTCTTT. This gives the protein CAWSGDMNTKAFF. The chain joins TRBV30 to TRBJ1-1; tentatively, D is TRBD1 (6 bases). The CDR3 extends over 13 amino acids. Germline V gene sequence: CDR1 GTSNPN, CDR2 SVGIG (reference sequence).

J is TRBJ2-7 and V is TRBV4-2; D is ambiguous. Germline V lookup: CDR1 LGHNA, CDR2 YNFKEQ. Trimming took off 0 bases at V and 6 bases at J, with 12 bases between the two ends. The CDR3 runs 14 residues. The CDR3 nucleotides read TGTGCCAGCAGCCAAGAGGAAGGGTATCGCGAGCAGTACTTC. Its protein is CASSQEEGYREQYF.

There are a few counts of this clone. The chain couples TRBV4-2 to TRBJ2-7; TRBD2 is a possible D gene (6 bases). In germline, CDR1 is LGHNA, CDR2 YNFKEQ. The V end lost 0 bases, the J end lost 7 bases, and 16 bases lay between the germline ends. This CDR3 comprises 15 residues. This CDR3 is CASSQDSTARGEQYF. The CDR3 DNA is TGTGCCAGCAGCCAAGATTCGACAGCCCGGGGGGAGCAGTACTTC.

CDR3 in DNA: TGCAGCGTTGGATGGCCAGGGGCGAAAGCTTTCTTT. This encodes CSVGWPGAKAFF. This rearrangement joins TRBV29-1 to TRBJ1-1; perhaps TRBD1 as D (6 bases). Looked up from germline, CDR1 is SQVTM and CDR2 is ANQGSEA. Trimming pared 4 bases from V and 9 bases from J, leaving 15 bases between. The length of the CDR3 is 12 residues.

CDR3 coding DNA: TGTGCCAGTAGTATAGGTTTCCTACTAGCCAGGGCGAACACCGGGGAGCTGTTTTTT. Protein product: CASSIGFLLARANTGELFF. The chain uses TRBV19 and TRBJ2-2; D might be TRBD2 (6 bases). Germline V gives CDR1 LNHDA, CDR2 SQIVND (reference sequence). V was shortened by 1 base and J by 0 bases, with 18 bases between the two germline ends. The CDR3 is made up of 19 amino acids.

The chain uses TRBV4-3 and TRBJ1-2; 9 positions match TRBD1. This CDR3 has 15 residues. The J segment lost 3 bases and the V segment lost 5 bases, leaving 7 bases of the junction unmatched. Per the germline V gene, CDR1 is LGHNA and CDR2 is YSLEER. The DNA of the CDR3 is TGCGCCAGCAGCTATAGGACAGGGGAGGACTATGGCTACACCTTC. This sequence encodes CASSYRTGEDYGYTF.

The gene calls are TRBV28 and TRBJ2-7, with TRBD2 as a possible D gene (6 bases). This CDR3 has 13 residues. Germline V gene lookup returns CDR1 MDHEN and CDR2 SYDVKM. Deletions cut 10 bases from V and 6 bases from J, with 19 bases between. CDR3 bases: TGTGCCACCCTGGGCGGGGATAGGGCCGAGCAGTACTTC. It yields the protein CATLGGDRAEQYF. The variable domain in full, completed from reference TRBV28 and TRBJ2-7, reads DVKVTQSSRYLVKRTGEKVFLECVQDMDHENMFWYRQDPGLGLRLIYFSYDVKMKEKGDIPEGYSVSREKKERFSLILESASTNQTSMYLCATLGGDRAEQYFGPGTRLTVT.

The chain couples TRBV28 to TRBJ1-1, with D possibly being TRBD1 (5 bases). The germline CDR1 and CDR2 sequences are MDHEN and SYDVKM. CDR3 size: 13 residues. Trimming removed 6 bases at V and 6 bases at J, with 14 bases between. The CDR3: CASSPGGVPEAFF. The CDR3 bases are TGTGCCAGCAGCCCGGGGGGGGTTCCTGAAGCTTTCTTT.

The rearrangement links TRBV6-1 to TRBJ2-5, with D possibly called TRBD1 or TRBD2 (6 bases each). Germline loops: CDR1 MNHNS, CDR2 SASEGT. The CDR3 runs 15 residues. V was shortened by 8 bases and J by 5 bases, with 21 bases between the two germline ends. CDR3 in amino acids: CASVSGARGKETQYF. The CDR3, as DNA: TGTGCCAGCGTTTCGGGGGCGCGTGGGAAGGAGACCCAGTACTTC.

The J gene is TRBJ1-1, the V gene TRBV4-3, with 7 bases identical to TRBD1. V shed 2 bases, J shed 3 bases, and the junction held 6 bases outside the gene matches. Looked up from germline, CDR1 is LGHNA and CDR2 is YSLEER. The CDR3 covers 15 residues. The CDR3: CASSQPGTAHTEAFF. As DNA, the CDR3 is TGCGCCAGCAGCCAACCCGGGACAGCGCACACTGAAGCTTTCTTT.

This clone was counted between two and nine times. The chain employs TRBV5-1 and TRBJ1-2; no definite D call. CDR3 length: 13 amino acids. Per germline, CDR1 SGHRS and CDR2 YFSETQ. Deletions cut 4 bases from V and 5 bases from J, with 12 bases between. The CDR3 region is CASSQEGIYGYTF. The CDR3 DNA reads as TGCGCCAGCAGCCAAGAGGGAATATATGGCTACACCTTC.

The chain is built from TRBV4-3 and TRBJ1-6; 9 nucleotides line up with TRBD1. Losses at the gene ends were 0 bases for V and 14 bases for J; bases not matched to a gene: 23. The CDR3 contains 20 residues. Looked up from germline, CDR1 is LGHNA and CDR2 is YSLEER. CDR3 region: CASSQDAGTGLARGRVALHF. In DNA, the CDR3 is TGCGCCAGCAGCCAAGATGCGGGGACAGGGTTAGCCCGGGGGCGGGTGGCCCTCCACTTT.

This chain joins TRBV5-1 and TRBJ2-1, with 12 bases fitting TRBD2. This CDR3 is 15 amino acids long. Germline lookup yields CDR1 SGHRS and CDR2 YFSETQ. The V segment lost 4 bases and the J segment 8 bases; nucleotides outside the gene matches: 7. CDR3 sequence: CASSPLAGGPHEQFF. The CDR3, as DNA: TGCGCCAGCAGCCCCCTAGCGGGAGGGCCCCATGAGCAGTTCTTC.

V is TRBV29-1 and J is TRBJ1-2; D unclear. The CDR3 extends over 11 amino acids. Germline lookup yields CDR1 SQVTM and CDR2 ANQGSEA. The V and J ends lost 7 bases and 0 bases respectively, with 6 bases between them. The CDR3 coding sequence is TGCAGCGCAGCAGCTAACTATGGCTACACCTTC. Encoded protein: CSAAANYGYTF.

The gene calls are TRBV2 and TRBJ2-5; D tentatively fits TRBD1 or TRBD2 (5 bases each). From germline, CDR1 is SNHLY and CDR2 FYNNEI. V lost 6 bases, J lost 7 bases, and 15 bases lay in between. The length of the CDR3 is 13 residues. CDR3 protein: CASSRTTSGTQYF. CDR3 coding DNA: TGTGCCAGCAGCCGGACAACCAGCGGGACCCAGTACTTC.

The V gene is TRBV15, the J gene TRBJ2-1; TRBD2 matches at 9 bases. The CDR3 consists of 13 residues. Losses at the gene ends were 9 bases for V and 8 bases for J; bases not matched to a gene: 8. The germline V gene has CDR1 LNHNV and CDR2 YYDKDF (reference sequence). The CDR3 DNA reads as TGTGCCACGACTAGCGGAGGCGGGGATGAGCAGTTCTTC. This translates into CATTSGGGDEQFF.

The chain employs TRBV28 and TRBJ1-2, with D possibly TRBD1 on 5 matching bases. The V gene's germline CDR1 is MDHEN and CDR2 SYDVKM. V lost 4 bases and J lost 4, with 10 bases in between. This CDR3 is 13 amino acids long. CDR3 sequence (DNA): TGTGCCAGCAGTTCAGGGTTTGGCTATGGCTACACCTTC. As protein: CASSSGFGYGYTF.

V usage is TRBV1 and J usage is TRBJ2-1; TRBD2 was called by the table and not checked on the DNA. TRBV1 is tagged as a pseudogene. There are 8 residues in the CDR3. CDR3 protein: CTREEQFF. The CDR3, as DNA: TGCACTAGGGAGGAGCAGTTCTTC.

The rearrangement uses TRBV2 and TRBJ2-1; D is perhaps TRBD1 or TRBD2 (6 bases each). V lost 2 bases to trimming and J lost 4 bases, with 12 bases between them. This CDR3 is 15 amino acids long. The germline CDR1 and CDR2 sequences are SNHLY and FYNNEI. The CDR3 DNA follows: TGTGCCAGCAGTGAAAGGGGGGCAGGATACAATGAGCAGTTCTTC. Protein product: CASSERGAGYNEQFF.

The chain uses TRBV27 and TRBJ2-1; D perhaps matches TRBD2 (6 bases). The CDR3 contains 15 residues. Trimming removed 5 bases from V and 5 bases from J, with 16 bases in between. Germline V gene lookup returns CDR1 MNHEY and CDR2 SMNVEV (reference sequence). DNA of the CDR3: TGTGCCAGCAGTCCTCGGGGGTCTAGCGACAATGAGCAGTTCTTC. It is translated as CASSPRGSSDNEQFF.

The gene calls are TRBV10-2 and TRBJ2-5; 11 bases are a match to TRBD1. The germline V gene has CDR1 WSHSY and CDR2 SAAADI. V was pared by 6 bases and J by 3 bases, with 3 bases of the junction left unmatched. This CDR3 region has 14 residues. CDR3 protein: CASRAGQGEETQYF. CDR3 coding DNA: TGCGCCAGCAGAGCGGGACAGGGGGAAGAGACCCAGTACTTC.

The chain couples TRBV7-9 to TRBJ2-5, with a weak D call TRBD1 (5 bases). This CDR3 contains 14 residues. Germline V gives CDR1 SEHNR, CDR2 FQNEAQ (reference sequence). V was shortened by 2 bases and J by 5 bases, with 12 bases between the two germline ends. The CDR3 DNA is TGTGCCAGCAGCTTATCCCCAGGGATGGAGACCCAGTACTTC. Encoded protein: CASSLSPGMETQYF.